Shown below are 10 T cell receptor beta chains from a single sample sequenced in a study of identical twins. TCRdb re-called the 5' RACE reads through MiXCR, storing one row per CDR3 protein. This table has around 490,000 distinct CDR3 sequences, nearly 15% appearing once. This sample also appeared in a second study, on yellow fever vaccine responses in identical twins.

Sequencing was carried out using CD4+ T cells sorted from blood. These receptors all come from a woman aged 18-30 years in good health.

This clonotype was seen repeatedly, ten times or more. This chain joins TRBV28 and TRBJ2-3; possible D gene TRBD1, 5 bases. Trimming cost V 7 bases and J 2 bases, with 13 bases left between them. This CDR3 contains 14 residues. The V gene's germline CDR1 is MDHEN and CDR2 SYDVKM. The CDR3 DNA sequence: TGTGCCAGCACTCTTCAGGGTTACACAGATACGCAGTATTTT. Residues: CASTLQGYTDTQYF. Complete variable domain (other parts from reference TRBV28 and TRBJ2-3): DVKVTQSSRYLVKRTGEKVFLECVQDMDHENMFWYRQDPGLGLRLIYFSYDVKMKEKGDIPEGYSVSREKKERFSLILESASTNQTSMYLCASTLQGYTDTQYFGPGTRLTVL.

This clonotype turned up a few times. The chain is built from TRBV4-2 and TRBJ2-5; no definite D call. The CDR3 is made up of 14 amino acids. Trimming shortened V by 0 bases and J by 7 bases, and 12 bases separated the two germline ends. The germline V gene has CDR1 LGHNA and CDR2 YNFKEQ. The CDR3 bases are TGTGCCAGCAGCCAAGATCACGGCAAACGGACCCAGTACTTC. It translates to CASSQDHGKRTQYF.

This clonotype came up a few times. The chain uses TRBV18 and TRBJ2-1; 9 bases agree with TRBD1. V lost 0 bases and J lost 12; bases outside the gene matches: 6. The CDR3 runs 14 residues. In germline, CDR1 is KGHSH, CDR2 LQKENI. The CDR3 is CASSPPPGQGLQFF. DNA of the CDR3: TGTGCCAGCTCACCACCTCCGGGACAGGGACTGCAGTTCTTC.

The V call is TRBV6-5, the J call TRBJ2-1; 14 nucleotides agree with TRBD2. The trim removed 4 bases at V and 10 bases at J, leaving 6 bases unmatched. The CDR3 extends over 15 amino acids. CDR1 and CDR2 from the germline V gene are MNHEY and SVGAGI. Written as DNA, the CDR3 is TGTGCCAGCAGTTCTCGACTAGCGGGAGGGGGGGAGCAGTTCTTC. Translating gives CASSSRLAGGGEQFF.

This clonotype was seen more than once but under ten times. This chain connects TRBV28 to TRBJ1-1, with 8 positions matching TRBD1. Germline-derived CDR1 and CDR2 are MDHEN and SYDVKM. J gave up 5 bases and V 3 bases, and 11 bases lay outside the gene matches. This CDR3 spans 16 amino acids. The CDR3 bases are TGTGCCAGCAGTTTCATAAGGGCAGGGGGCCTAACTGAAGCTTTCTTT. Translated, it gives CASSFIRAGGLTEAFF.

This clonotype was counted only a few times. The CDR3 bases are TGTGCCAGCAGCTCCCGCCCGGGACTAGCGGGAGGCAATGAGCAGTTCTTC. Its protein product is CASSSRPGLAGGNEQFF. The chain employs TRBV3-1 and TRBJ2-1; 15 bases line up with TRBD2. The germline V gene encodes CDR1 LGHDT and CDR2 YNNKEL (reference sequence). The length of the CDR3 is 17 residues. The V segment lost 5 bases and the J segment 6 bases; nucleotides outside the gene matches: 8.

The table lists this clonotype with a few counts. The V call is TRBV11-2, the J call TRBJ1-6; no firm D call. This CDR3 is 14 amino acids long. Germline V CDR1 and CDR2: SGHAT, FQNNGV. V lost 1 base and J lost 12, with 13 bases in between. The CDR3 loop reads CASSLAQFAGPLHF. The CDR3 bases are TGTGCCAGCAGCTTAGCGCAGTTCGCAGGACCCCTCCACTTT.

This clonotype was counted a few times. The chain uses TRBV4-1 and TRBJ2-5; TRBD2 aligns across 10 bases. Germline V gene lookup returns CDR1 MGHRA and CDR2 YSYEKL. This CDR3 has 16 residues. Unmatched junction bases numbered 8, after V lost 0 bases and J lost 7 bases. In DNA form, the CDR3 reads TGCGCCAGCAGCCAAGATTCTAGCGGGGGCTCCCGGACCCAGTACTTC. Its protein product is CASSQDSSGGSRTQYF.

The rearrangement uses TRBV10-2 and TRBJ2-3; no clear D. The V gene lost 0 bases and the J gene lost 8 bases, with 15 bases spanning the gap. Germline CDR1 and CDR2: WSHSY and SAAADI. This CDR3 region has 15 residues. CDR3 protein: CASSESAPPVGTQYF. The CDR3 nucleotides are TGCGCCAGCAGTGAGTCGGCCCCGCCCGTTGGTACGCAGTATTTT.

The CDR3 nucleotides read TGTGCCAGCAGCCAACAGGCGCAAGAGACCCAGTACTTC. The encoded protein is CASSQQAQETQYF. V usage is TRBV3-1 and J usage is TRBJ2-5; D ambiguous. Germline CDR1 LGHDT, CDR2 YNNKEL (reference sequence). Trimming removed 2 bases from V and 2 bases from J, with 6 bases in between. The CDR3 has 13 amino acids.